The sample holds a few counts of the clone carrying this T cell receptor (beta chain). Its antigen is as yet unknown. Unique molecular identifiers had been added to the TCR beta cDNA libraries. T cells numbering roughly 1 to 10 million yielded cDNA molecules that totaled about 500,000. TCRdb re-called the PCR reads with MiXCR, one entry per CDR3 protein. Of about 430,000 distinct CDR3 sequences listed, over 30% are singletons. These data are taken from a study of post-analysis software for immune sequencing data. Study-level information: There were relapsing-remitting, secondary progressive and progressive-relapsing multiple sclerosis among the disease courses included. Findings and limits, study-wide: TRBV5-6, TRBV5-1 and TRBV20-1 were among roughly five TRBV segments more frequent in patients than controls. The study found significantly lower normalized Chao1 diversity in multiple sclerosis patients than in controls. Those samples that were prepared in the same batch co-clustered strongly by F measure.

Trimming removed 5 bases at V and 0 bases at J, with 12 bases between. Germline V CDR1 and CDR2: SGHRS, YFSETQ. There are 14 residues in the CDR3. The TCR was taken from a girl aged 2 to 10 with multiple sclerosis. This chain uses TRBV5-1 with TRBJ2-7; D is unresolved. The sample comprised blood. The CDR3 loop reads CASRVGYRSYEQYF. The CDR3 region has the DNA TGCGCCAGCAGGGTGGGATATCGCTCCTACGAGCAGTACTTC.